Below are 26 T cell receptor beta chains sequenced from a single sample in a study of human T cells and chemical hapten exposure. The time point here: pre-sensitization, week 0. Treatment given: therapeutic diphenylcyclopropenone sensitization with weekly scalp DPC. TCRdb independently ran MiXCR on the RACE reads; one entry per CDR3 protein. The sample has about 300,000 distinct CDR3 sequences, approximately 5.8% seen once. Here the sequenced sample was whole blood, taken in connection with sensitization to the hapten diphenylcyclopropenone (DPC). The receptors shown here come from a young woman with alopecia areata. Some clones in this sample may be carry-over from other donors' samples.

This clonotype was recorded a few times. The chain couples TRBV28 to TRBJ2-3; 9 bases are a match to TRBD2. The V and J ends lost 2 bases and 8 bases, in that order; junction bases with no gene match: 8. The CDR3 has 15 amino acids. The germline V gene encodes CDR1 MDHEN and CDR2 SYDVKM. The CDR3: CASSLLAGPQGTQYF. The DNA for the CDR3 is TGTGCCAGCAGTTTACTAGCGGGGCCGCAAGGTACGCAGTATTTT. The full variable domain, in which reference TRBV28 and TRBJ2-3 provide the parts outside the CDR3, is DVKVTQSSRYLVKRTGEKVFLECVQDMDHENMFWYRQDPGLGLRLIYFSYDVKMKEKGDIPEGYSVSREKKERFSLILESASTNQTSMYLCASSLLAGPQGTQYFGPGTRLTVL.

The sample holds a few counts of this clonotype. The J gene is TRBJ1-5, the V gene TRBV12-3 or TRBV12-4; perhaps TRBD1 as D (6 bases). The V and J ends lost 2 bases and 10 bases respectively, with 15 bases between them. The CDR3 contains 14 residues. The CDR3 loop reads CASSLKGQVRPQHF. The CDR3 DNA sequence: TGTGCCAGCAGTTTAAAGGGACAAGTCCGACCCCAGCATTTT.

The J gene is TRBJ1-1, the V gene TRBV5-4; D call uncertain. V was pared by 4 bases and J by 10 bases, with 11 bases between. This CDR3 has 11 amino acids. Germline V gene data show CDR1 as SGHNT and CDR2 as YYREEE (reference sequence). Here the CDR3 DNA reads TGTGCCAGCAGCGCCCAAGGTCGAGCTTTCTTT. Translating gives CASSAQGRAFF.

This clonotype was detected many times. The chain employs TRBV18 and TRBJ1-3; 9 nucleotides line up with TRBD1. The CDR3 extends over 16 amino acids. CDR1 and CDR2 from the germline V gene are KGHSH and LQKENI. J gave up 2 bases and V 2 bases, and 4 bases lay outside the gene matches. Here the CDR3 DNA reads TGTGCCAGCTCACCAAACCGGGACAGGGCTGGAAACACCATATATTTT. Its translation: CASSPNRDRAGNTIYF. Full variable domain (remainder filled in from reference TRBV18 and TRBJ1-3): NAGVMQNPRHLVRRRGQEARLRCSPMKGHSHVYWYRQLPEEGLKFMVYLQKENIIDESGMPKERFSAEFPKEGPSILRIQQVVRGDSAAYFCASSPNRDRAGNTIYFGEGSWLTVV.

In this sample, this clonotype turned up a few times. The chain carries TRBV18 and TRBJ1-1; 7 bases match TRBD1. J lost 0 bases, V lost 1 base, and 5 bases had no gene match. In germline, CDR1 is KGHSH, CDR2 LQKENI. The CDR3 has 16 residues. The CDR3 reads CASSPLTGPVNTEAFF. The CDR3 region has the DNA TGTGCCAGCTCACCACTGACAGGGCCTGTGAACACTGAAGCTTTCTTT.

This clonotype was seen ten or more times. The CDR3 spells CASSPRTALYNEQFF. The CDR3 DNA reads as TGTGCCAGCTCACCGCGGACGGCCCTCTACAATGAGCAGTTCTTC. The J gene is TRBJ2-1, the V gene TRBV18; D gene ambiguous. Germline loops: CDR1 KGHSH, CDR2 LQKENI. The CDR3 loop spans 15 amino acids. The V gene lost 3 bases and the J gene lost 3 bases, with 12 bases spanning the gap.

The J gene is TRBJ2-7, the V gene TRBV18, with 7 bases matching TRBD2. Germline-derived CDR1 and CDR2 are KGHSH and LQKENI. The V and J ends lost 6 bases and 9 bases, in that order; junction bases with no gene match: 14. CDR3 length equals 14 residues. CDR3 protein: CASSPERGLVRQYF. CDR3 nucleotides: TGTGCCAGCTCCCCGGAGCGGGGTCTGGTGAGGCAGTACTTC.

This clonotype was seen ten or more times. This chain joins TRBV7-9 and TRBJ1-1, with D unclear. CDR1 and CDR2 (germline): SEHNR, FQNEAQ (reference sequence). The CDR3 loop spans 13 amino acids. V dropped 1 base and J dropped 3 bases, with 6 bases sitting between them. CDR3 residues: CASSLDPYTEAFF. Here the CDR3 DNA reads TGTGCCAGCAGCTTAGACCCCTACACTGAAGCTTTCTTT.

This clonotype came up many times. One end of the junction is discordant with germline, which a read error may explain. V and J are TRBV28 and TRBJ1-4; no firm D call. CDR3 length equals 15 residues. Germline CDR1 is MDHEN and CDR2 is SYDVKM. The CDR3 nucleotides are TGTGCCAGCACTTTAAACCTTGCAACTAATGAAAAACTGTTTTTT. Its protein is CASTLNLATNEKLFF.

This clonotype was recorded a few times. The chain carries TRBV5-1 and TRBJ2-3; 12 bases agree with TRBD2. V lost 4 bases, J lost 6 bases, and 9 bases stayed unmatched. This CDR3 comprises 16 residues. Per germline, CDR1 SGHRS and CDR2 YFSETQ. The CDR3 coding sequence is TGCGCCAGCAGCCAGCTAGTGGGGACTAGCGGGGATACGCAGTATTTT. This codes for CASSQLVGTSGDTQYF.

This clonotype was recorded at least ten times. The gene calls are TRBV24-1 and TRBJ1-6, with D possibly matching TRBD1 (6 bases). The CDR3 loop spans 19 amino acids. V was trimmed by 3 bases and J by 2 bases, leaving 19 bases between them. In germline, CDR1 is KGHDR, CDR2 SFDVKD. CDR3 in amino acids: CATSDPQLLDRTYNSPLHF. The CDR3 DNA is TGTGCCACCAGTGATCCGCAACTATTAGACAGGACCTATAATTCACCCCTCCACTTT.

J is TRBJ1-4 and V is TRBV3-1; 8 bases agree with TRBD1. Germline loops: CDR1 LGHDT, CDR2 YNNKEL (reference sequence). Trimming removed 4 bases from V and 5 bases from J; junction bases left unmatched: 3. CDR3 length: 14 residues. The CDR3 protein is CASSRQGLNEKLFF. For the CDR3, the DNA is TGTGCCAGCAGCCGACAGGGGCTAAATGAAAAACTGTTTTTT.

This clonotype was detected only a few times. The chain employs TRBV12-3 or TRBV12-4 and TRBJ2-7, with no clear D. CDR3 size: 14 residues. V was cut by 6 bases and J by 5 bases, with 17 bases left in between. Here the CDR3 reads CASSRGGSPNEQYF. The CDR3 DNA reads TGTGCCAGCAGCCGTGGTGGGTCGCCCAACGAGCAGTACTTC.

Ten or more counts support this clonotype. The J gene is TRBJ1-2, the V gene TRBV6-6, with 9 bases fitting TRBD1. The CDR3 consists of 14 residues. Germline loops: CDR1 MNHNY, CDR2 SVGAGI (reference sequence). The junction had 8 bases not matched to a gene; V was cut back by 4 bases and J by 8 bases. The CDR3 DNA follows: TGTGCCAGCAGTTCTCCACAGGGGGCGAAAGGCTACACCTTC. Protein product: CASSSPQGAKGYTF.

This clonotype came up a few times. The genes are TRBV28 and TRBJ2-7; D gene unclear. The V end was cut by 2 bases, the J end by 2 bases, with 7 bases between. Germline CDR1 MDHEN, CDR2 SYDVKM. The CDR3 loop spans 13 amino acids. The CDR3 coding sequence is TGTGCCAGCAGTTTACACATCACCTACGAGCAGTACTTC. Its protein is CASSLHITYEQYF.

This clonotype was seen many times. This chain joins TRBV6-1 and TRBJ1-5, with 9 bases that match TRBD1. The CDR3 is 17 residues long. Germline CDR1 reads MNHNS; CDR2 reads SASEGT. Trimming removed 5 bases from V and 0 bases from J; junction bases left unmatched: 8. Here the CDR3 reads CASSKGQGDYSNQPQHF. Here the CDR3 DNA reads TGTGCCAGCAGTAAGGGACAGGGAGATTATAGCAATCAGCCCCAGCATTTT.

This clonotype was counted a few times. This chain joins TRBV24-1 and TRBJ2-3; 8 bases map to TRBD2. Germline assignment: CDR1 KGHDR and CDR2 SFDVKD. The ends lost 4 bases at V and 6 bases at J; junction bases unmatched: 2. This CDR3 has 13 residues. CDR3 nucleotides: TGTGCCACCAGTGAAGCGGGGGAGGATACGCAGTATTTT. Its protein product is CATSEAGEDTQYF.

The genes are TRBV7-2 and TRBJ1-4, with no clear D. V gave up 6 bases and J gave up 5 bases, with 13 bases separating them. This CDR3 region has 14 residues. The germline V gene encodes CDR1 SGHTA and CDR2 FQGNSA. CDR3 sequence: CASRSQPGNEKLFF. CDR3 coding DNA: TGTGCCAGCAGATCCCAGCCCGGGAATGAAAAACTGTTTTTT. The full variable domain, its missing parts supplied by reference TRBV7-2 and TRBJ1-4, is GAGVSQSPSNKVTEKGKDVELRCDPISGHTALYWYRQSLGQGLEFLIYFQGNSAPDKSGLPSDRFSAERTGGSVSTLTIQRTQQEDSAVYLCASRSQPGNEKLFFGSGTQLSVL.

CDR3 residues: CSASILSRGGSPLHF. CDR3 sequence (DNA): TGCAGTGCCAGTATTCTAAGCCGGGGAGGATCACCCCTCCACTTT. V gene TRBV20-1 combines with J gene TRBJ1-6; D is uncertain. V lost 6 bases to trimming and J lost 10 bases, with 22 bases between them. Germline lookup yields CDR1 DFQATT and CDR2 SNEGSKA (reference sequence). CDR3 size: 15 residues.

The chain uses TRBV5-1 and TRBJ2-3, with 14 bases aligning to TRBD2. The CDR3 loop spans 17 amino acids. Germline V lookup: CDR1 SGHRS, CDR2 YFSETQ. The V segment lost 4 bases and the J segment 3 bases; nucleotides outside the gene matches: 7. DNA for the CDR3: TGCGCCAGCAGCCTATGGACTAGCGGGGGGCGGACAGATACGCAGTATTTT. This encodes CASSLWTSGGRTDTQYF.

This clonotype was seen more than once but under ten times. This chain uses TRBV5-6 with TRBJ2-4; no clear D gene. The CDR3 is made up of 14 amino acids. The germline gives CDR1 SGHDT, CDR2 YYEEEE. The V and J ends lost 1 base and 6 bases respectively, with 11 bases between them. CDR3: CASSLMAAGNIQYF. DNA for the CDR3: TGTGCCAGCAGCTTGATGGCGGCAGGAAACATTCAGTACTTC. Supplemented by reference TRBV5-6 and TRBJ2-4, the full variable domain reads DAGVTQSPTHLIKTRGQQVTLRCSPKSGHDTVSWYQQALGQGPQFIFQYYEEEERQRGNFPDRFSGHQFPNYSSELNVNALLLGDSALYLCASSLMAAGNIQYFGAGTRLSVL.

This clonotype came up a few times. V is TRBV7-9 and J is TRBJ1-6; D not certain. V lost 0 bases, J lost 12 bases, and 6 bases lay in between. The germline CDR1 and CDR2 sequences are SEHNR and FQNEAQ (reference sequence). The CDR3 is 12 residues long. Here the CDR3 reads CASSLAGIPLHF. CDR3 sequence (DNA): TGTGCCAGCAGCTTAGCGGGAATACCCCTCCACTTT.

In this sample, this clonotype turned up a few times. This chain connects TRBV6-1 to TRBJ2-7; 9 nucleotides match TRBD2. The ends lost 5 bases at V and 3 bases at J; junction bases unmatched: 17. Looked up from germline, CDR1 is MNHNS and CDR2 is SASEGT. This CDR3 region has 18 residues. The CDR3 DNA follows: TGTGCCAGCAGTCCCCCAAAGATTCTAGCGGGGAGCTTCTACGAGCAGTACTTC. This sequence encodes CASSPPKILAGSFYEQYF.

This rearrangement joins TRBV7-2 to TRBJ2-1; D not resolved. The CDR3 extends over 14 amino acids. V was pared by 6 bases and J by 2 bases, with 11 bases between. Germline CDR1 SGHTA, CDR2 FQGNSA. The DNA for the CDR3 is TGTGCCAGCAGGTCGAAATCGACCTACAATGAGCAGTTCTTC. This sequence encodes CASRSKSTYNEQFF.

This clonotype has a count of ten or more. The chain carries TRBV4-1 and TRBJ1-5, with unresolved D. V dropped 1 base and J dropped 2 bases, with 12 bases sitting between them. CDR3 length: 16 residues. CDR1 and CDR2 (germline): MGHRA, YSYEKL. The CDR3 DNA reads as TGCGCCAGCAGCCAAGGCGCAGCTTACGGCAATCAGCCCCAGCATTTT. This encodes CASSQGAAYGNQPQHF.

The sample holds many counts of this clonotype. This sequence joins TRBV20-1 and TRBJ1-1; 7 bases align to TRBD1. V lost 6 bases to trimming and J lost 1 base; unmatched junction nucleotides: 8. CDR3 size: 14 residues. Germline V gene sequence: CDR1 DFQATT, CDR2 SNEGSKA (reference sequence). The CDR3 sequence: CSAPVGTANTEAFF. CDR3 DNA sequence: TGCAGTGCCCCCGTGGGGACAGCGAACACTGAAGCTTTCTTT.